Below, 2 T cell receptor beta chains from the same sample are listed, as sequenced in a study of PD-L1 blockade in urothelial cancer. Time point defined: pretreatment peripheral blood. Profiling relied on immunoSEQ multiplex PCR, and the TCRdb table lists in-frame clones only, not all of them. The table records 90,000 or so clones, about 90% of them present only once. The sequencing here drew on PBMCs, taken around atezolizumab (anti-PD-L1) treatment. These receptors were taken from a man aged 55 to 69 with urothelial cancer.

The J gene is TRBJ1-2, the V gene TRBV27; D is unresolved. The CDR3 sequence is 16 residues long. The germline V and J ends were trimmed by 4 bases and 8 bases, with 23 bases remaining between them. Germline V CDR1 and CDR2: MNHEY, SMNVEV (reference sequence). In DNA, the CDR3 is TGTGCCAGCAGTTCCCACTTTAGCTACGGCGGTGGAGGCTACACCTTC. Translating it yields CASSSHFSYGGGGYTF.

V usage is TRBV4-1 and J usage is TRBJ1-5, with TRBD1 matching over 9 bases. The germline gives CDR1 MGHRA, CDR2 YSYEKL. V gave up 5 bases and J gave up 5 bases; unmatched junction bases: 4. The CDR3 runs to 14 residues. CDR3 in amino acids: CASSFTGGHQPQHF. CDR3 DNA sequence: TGCGCCAGCAGCTTCACAGGGGGCCATCAGCCCCAGCATTTT.